This T cell receptor (beta chain) was found in a study of T-cell memory formation after mild COVID-19. Study background: In these data, TCR clusters were largely donor specific.

Concerning this clonotype itself: Its antigen is not identified.

The CDR3 totals 14 residues. Germline V gene sequence: CDR1 DFQATT, CDR2 SNEGSKA (reference sequence). The V end lost 4 bases, the J end lost 6 bases, and 15 bases lay between the germline ends. Researchers used 5'RACE with constant-segment primers to make TCR alpha and TCR beta cDNA libraries that carry sample barcodes and UMIs. One entry per CDR3 protein results from TCRdb running MiXCR on the 5' RACE reads. The table records about 200,000 distinct CDR3 sequences, over 9% of them present only once. General study results and limits: Several responding clones turned up in pre-infection memory, indicating that cross-reactive memory may have taken part. There was a balanced CD4/CD8 profile in clones contracting day 15 to 85, and later expanders leaned CD4+.

V and J are TRBV20-1 and TRBJ1-4, with D possibly matching TRBD1 (6 bases). The specimen sequenced was PBMCs or a T cell subset sorted from them (not recorded which). This TCR was sampled from a young man who had mild COVID-19 (a few samples of this study predate the infection). Cell type and time point are not known. In nucleotides, the CDR3 is TGCAGTGCTAAAACAGTGGCAGGGGATGAAAAACTGTTTTTT. Translation: CSAKTVAGDEKLFF.